This TCR beta chain was found in a study of blood T cell repertoires in COVID-19. About the research overall: Samples representing acute and convalescent COVID-19 were sourced from the United States, Italy and Spain.

J was trimmed by 8 bases and V by 2 bases; bases with no gene match: 9. CDR3 length equals 16 residues. Germline loops: CDR1 KGHSH, CDR2 LQKENI. The authors' processing: Amplifying reference gene primers gave estimates of nucleated cell counts. Assay: immunoSEQ multiplex PCR; the TCRdb copy retains only in-frame clones and omits some. The V and J calls and clone size come from that table; D and trimming were worked out from the DNA. Of roughly 220,000 clones detected, almost 85% appear once; the ten largest clones hold around 16%. Enrollees, roughly 18 to 90 years old, lived in about two dozen US areas.

V gene TRBV18 combines with J gene TRBJ1-4, with 9 positions matching TRBD1. The TCR comes from a man in his forties who had recovered from COVID-19. The sample taken for sequencing was PBMCs or T cells enriched from blood (not recorded which). The CDR3 loop reads CASSPISGQGGEKLFF. The CDR3 DNA follows: TGTGCCAGCTCACCAATATCGGGACAGGGAGGCGAAAAACTGTTTTTT.